This TCR beta chain was documented in a study of neurological immune-mediated disorders. The study's findings and limits: Private repertoires in all groups were suggested by the finding that expanded clones across subjects shared no CDR3 amino acid sequences.

cDNA was made by 5'RACE with 10-nucleotide random UMIs. A single record per CDR3 protein comes from TCRdb applying MiXCR to the 5' RACE reads. The sample has 69,000 or so distinct CDR3 sequences; approximately 4.6% are singletons. The CDR3 extends over 14 amino acids. Unsorted libraries came from 2 million PBMCs stored at -80 °C. This clonotype was seen ten or more times. What it binds is not known. A junction boundary mismatches the germline segment, possibly from a read error. This chain uses TRBV12-3 or TRBV12-4 with TRBJ1-4; no definite D call. The sample was PBMCs. The TCR sequence derives from an older woman with multiple sclerosis. CDR3 amino acids: CASSFISSNEKLFF. The CDR3 DNA sequence: TGTGCCAGCAGTTTTATCAGCAGCAATGAGAAACTGTTTTTT.